A selection of T cell receptor beta chains follows, all from one sample in a study of blood T cell repertoires in COVID-19. TCRdb's copy holds only in-frame clones and misses some; the assay was immunoSEQ multiplex PCR. This table holds around 32,000 clones, approximately 93% found once. Specimen: peripheral blood. The origin of the receptors is a male donor with active COVID-19. The CDR3 runs from the conserved cysteine through the conserved F or W. A D gene is named only where the DNA matches it firmly. Size is omitted from some rows. Given values are once, few, many or a class for expanded clones.

CASSVGPAGGNEQFF | TGTGCCAGCAGCGTAGGACCAGCGGGGGGGAATGAGCAGTTCTTC | NA | TRBD2 | TRBJ2-1 | TRBV9
CASSSGTGLWGRNTGELFF | TGTGCCAGCAGCTCAGGAACAGGTTTATGGGGCCGGAACACCGGGGAGCTGTTTTTT | NA | NA | TRBJ2-2 | TRBV11-2
CASSLGTSGHTGELFF | TGTGCCAGCAGCCTTGGGACTAGCGGTCACACCGGGGAGCTGTTTTTT | once | TRBD2 | TRBJ2-2 | TRBV11-2
CASSPTRVRQGSTEAFF | TGTGCCAGCAGCCCAACGCGGGTGAGACAGGGTAGCACTGAAGCTTTCTTT | NA | TRBD1 | TRBJ1-1 | TRBV7-8
CASSIGGQGAYTGELFF | TGTGCCAGTAGTATAGGGGGACAGGGGGCCTACACCGGGGAGCTGTTTTTT | few | TRBD1 | TRBJ2-2 | TRBV19
CASSPTGGYEQYF | TGTGCCAGCAGTCCGACAGGGGGCTACGAGCAGTACTTC | NA | TRBD1 | TRBJ2-7 | TRBV3-1/TRBV3-2
CAWSLGGWTGELFF | TGTGCCTGGAGTTTGGGGGGATGGACCGGGGAGCTGTTTTTT | NA | NA | TRBJ2-2 | TRBV30
CASSQVFGQEAFF | TGTGCCAGCAGCCAAGTTTTTGGACAAGAAGCTTTCTTT | NA | NA | TRBJ1-1 | TRBV3-1/TRBV3-2
CASSSSWRGFSGETQYF | TGTGCCAGCAGCTCGTCTTGGCGGGGTTTTTCGGGCGAGACCCAGTACTTC | NA | NA | TRBJ2-5 | TRBV11-3
CASSRDRGIEKLFF | TGTGCCAGCAGCCGCGACAGGGGAATCGAAAAACTGTTTTTT | NA | TRBD1 | TRBJ1-4 | TRBV11-3
CASSMSGGFETQYF | TGTGCCAGCAGCATGAGCGGGGGGTTTGAGACCCAGTACTTC | NA | TRBD2 | TRBJ2-5 | TRBV7-8
CASSPLGSPNTEAFF | TGTGCCAGCAGCCCCCTTGGGAGTCCTAACACTGAAGCTTTCTTT | NA | NA | TRBJ1-1 | TRBV6-2/TRBV6-3
CASSSGVGHSPLHF | TGTGCCAGCAGCTCCGGAGTAGGTCATTCACCCCTCCACTTT | NA | NA | TRBJ1-6 | TRBV27
CASSYSNVREREQYF | TGTGCCAGCAGTTACTCGAATGTACGGGAACGCGAGCAGTACTTC | NA | NA | TRBJ2-7 | TRBV6-2/TRBV6-3
CASSQTILLAGGNKETQYF | TGTGCCAGCAGCCAAACCATCCTACTAGCGGGGGGAAATAAAGAGACCCAGTACTTC | few | TRBD2 | TRBJ2-5 | TRBV3-1/TRBV3-2
CAISSDRMRQPQHF | TGTGCCATCAGTTCTGACAGGATGAGACAGCCCCAGCATTTT | NA | NA | TRBJ1-5 | TRBV10-3
CASRAQDKPVDTQYF | TGTGCCAGTAGGGCGCAGGACAAACCGGTAGATACGCAGTATTTT | NA | NA | TRBJ2-3 | TRBV19
CASSTGKGTGRPEAFF | TGTGCCAGCAGTACAGGGAAGGGGACAGGACGGCCTGAAGCTTTCTTT | NA | TRBD1 | TRBJ1-1 | TRBV6-2/TRBV6-3
CASRLAGNNSPLHF | TGTGCCAGCCGCTTGGCGGGGAATAATTCACCCCTCCACTTT | NA | NA | TRBJ1-6 | TRBV5-4